The rows below give T cell receptor beta chains drawn from one sample of a study of T cell changes during pregnancy in multiple sclerosis. Only in-frame clones appear in the TCRdb table, and some are missing; sequencing was by immunoSEQ multiplex PCR. The sample holds over 30,000 clones, approximately 92% seen once. The sequenced sample was PBMCs (not recorded whether the cells were cultured). The receptors were sampled from a female donor with multiple sclerosis, enrolled in a pregnancy study. Each CDR3 is given with its conserved first and last residue. A D gene is named only where the DNA matches it firmly. The size field is filled for only some rows; it gives once, few, many or a size class.

-,TRBV9,TRBD1,TRBJ2-7,TGTGCCAGCAGCGTAGCCCCGTGGGGACAGACCTACGAGCAGTACTTC,CASSVAPWGQTYEQYF
-,TRBV30,-,TRBJ1-1,TGTGCCTGGAGTGTACGGGCCCTGAAAGCTTTCTTT,CAWSVRALKAFF
-,TRBV6-5,TRBD2,TRBJ2-3,TGTGCCAGCAGTTCGACCAGACTAGCGGGAGCAGATACGCAGTATTTT,CASSSTRLAGADTQYF
-,TRBV7-2,-,TRBJ2-3,TGTGCCAGCAGCTTAGCGCTACGAGGGAACACAGATACGCAGTATTTT,CASSLALRGNTDTQYF
-,TRBV11-2,-,TRBJ2-4,TGTGCCAGCAGCTACTCGGGGGTAGCCAAAAACATTCAGTACTTC,CASSYSGVAKNIQYF
-,TRBV7-9,TRBD1,TRBJ2-7,TGTGCCAGCAGATCGCAGGGGGCCTACGAGCAGTACTTC,CASRSQGAYEQYF
-,TRBV6-1,-,TRBJ2-1,TGTGCCAGCCGTACATTCACCAATGAGCAGTTCTTC,CASRTFTNEQFF
-,TRBV1,-,TRBJ1-2,TGCACCAGCAGCTCAAAATCCAGGGGGTTTAACTATGGCTACACCTTC,CTSSSKSRGFNYGYTF
-,TRBV4-2,-,TRBJ1-3,TGTGCCAGCAGCCAGGGGGGGGGCACTGGAAACACCATATATTTT,CASSQGGGTGNTIYF
-,TRBV5-6,TRBD1,TRBJ2-6,TGTGCCAGCATACCTCGGGGGACAGGGGGCTCTGGGGCCAACGTCCTGACTTTC,CASIPRGTGGSGANVLTF
-,TRBV7-9,-,TRBJ2-7,TGTGCCAGCAGCTTAGGCGCAGACCCGATCTACGAGCAGTACTTC,CASSLGADPIYEQYF
-,TRBV9,-,TRBJ2-7,TGTGCCAGCAGCGTAAGTGGCAGGCCCTACGAGCAGTACTTC,CASSVSGRPYEQYF
-,TRBV30,-,TRBJ1-6,TGTGCCGGGAGCCTTCGCTCCTATAATTCACCCCTCCACTTT,CAGSLRSYNSPLHF
-,TRBV11-2,-,TRBJ2-1,TGTGCCAGCAGCGCGAGTAGGGTGCTCCTCTCCTACAATGAGCAGTTCTTC,CASSASRVLLSYNEQFF
-,TRBV29-1,TRBD2,TRBJ2-1,TGCAGCGCCACTCCGGGACTAGCGGGAGGCCGCTCCTACAATGAGCAGTTCTTC,CSATPGLAGGRSYNEQFF
-,TRBV14,-,TRBJ2-7,TGTGCCAGCAGCCACCCCTACGAGCAGTACTTC,CASSHPYEQYF
-,TRBV4-3,TRBD1,TRBJ2-2,TGCGCCAGCAGCCAAGTTAGAGGCACCAGGGGGCCTCAGAACACCGGGGAGCTGTTTTTT,CASSQVRGTRGPQNTGELFF
-,TRBV6-6,-,TRBJ2-5,TGTGCCAGCAGCCGCCCGGGGGCCGGGGAGACCCAGTACTTC,CASSRPGAGETQYF
-,TRBV6-1,TRBD1,TRBJ1-6,TGTGCCAGCAGGGTCAGGGGGAATTCACCCCTCCACTTT,CASRVRGNSPLHF
few,TRBV4-1,TRBD1,TRBJ2-1,TGCGCCAGCAGCCCACAGGGGCCATCCTCCTACAATGAGCAGTTCTTC,CASSPQGPSSYNEQFF
once,TRBV5-1,-,TRBJ2-3,TGCGCCAGCAGCGACGCGCGAGGGACAGATACGCAGTATTTT,CASSDARGTDTQYF
-,TRBV27,-,TRBJ2-5,TGTGCCAGCGGCCGACAGAAAGAGACCCAGTACTTC,CASGRQKETQYF
-,TRBV7-9,-,TRBJ1-5,TGTGCCAGCAGCTTAGGGGTGGGGGTGAGCAATCAGCCCCAGCATTTT,CASSLGVGVSNQPQHF
-,TRBV9,-,TRBJ2-3,TGTGCCAGCAGCGAAGCCCCGCTAGCTCCCACAGATACGCAGTATTTT,CASSEAPLAPTDTQYF
-,TRBV2,-,TRBJ1-2,TGTGCCAGCAACCCGGGGGCAGAAAGGGGCTACACCTTC,CASNPGAERGYTF
once,TRBV5-4,TRBD2,TRBJ2-7,TGTGCCAGCAGCTTGGGGTCGGGACTAGGCTACGAGCAGTACTTC,CASSLGSGLGYEQYF
-,TRBV25-1,-,TRBJ2-2,TGTGCCAGCAGTTTTTACAGGGTTGGCGGGGAGCTGTTTTTT,CASSFYRVGGELFF
-,TRBV6-5,TRBD2,TRBJ2-7,TGTGCCAGCAGTCAACTAGCGGGGCCCTACGAGCAGTACTTC,CASSQLAGPYEQYF
-,TRBV18,-,TRBJ2-7,TGTGCCAGCTCACCTTCAATGTCAGGGATAAGCTCCTACGAGCAGTACTTC,CASSPSMSGISSYEQYF
-,TRBV2,TRBD1,TRBJ1-1,TGTGCCAGCAGTGAAGAGGGGGCTATTGGGGAAGCTTTCTTT,CASSEEGAIGEAFF
-,TRBV27,-,TRBJ2-7,TGTGCCAGCCGTACGACCTACGAGCAGTACTTC,CASRTTYEQYF
-,TRBV5-6,TRBD1,TRBJ1-1,TGTGCCAGCAGCTGGGGGGACAGGGTCGCCACTGAAGCTTTCTTT,CASSWGDRVATEAFF
-,TRBV7-2,TRBD2,TRBJ2-1,TGTGCCAGCAGCTTAGAACTAGCGGGAGGAGGGGAGCAGTTCTTC,CASSLELAGGGEQFF
-,TRBV7-6,TRBD1,TRBJ2-2,TGTGCCAGCAGCTTAGGGACAGGGGCCGGGGAGCTGTTTTTT,CASSLGTGAGELFF
-,TRBV19,TRBD1,TRBJ1-1,TGTGCCAGTAGTTCTTCACAGGGGGCGAGGACTGAAGCTTTCTTT,CASSSSQGARTEAFF
-,TRBV5-1,TRBD1,TRBJ1-1,TGCGCCAGCAGCTTTGGTCGACAGGGAGGTGAAGCTTTCTTT,CASSFGRQGGEAFF
once,TRBV9,TRBD2,TRBJ2-7,TGTGCCAGCAGCGTAGGTGGTAGCGGGTTGTCCTACGAGCAGTACTTC,CASSVGGSGLSYEQYF
-,TRBV14,TRBD2,TRBJ2-7,TGTGCCAGCAGCCTCGCGGGGGCCTACGAGCAGTACTTC,CASSLAGAYEQYF
-,TRBV28,-,TRBJ2-3,TGTGCCATCAGGAAGGGACTCAACCGCACAGATACGCAGTATTTT,CAIRKGLNRTDTQYF
-,TRBV7-9,-,TRBJ2-1,TGTGCCAGCAGCTTAGCAGTTTCGGGCAATGAGCAGTTCTTC,CASSLAVSGNEQFF